The sequence of this T cell receptor (beta chain) was determined in a study of PD-L1 blockade in urothelial cancer. Turning to the study itself: Starting in about 2014, patients were given atezolizumab (1,200 mg intravenously every 3 weeks). Earlier, patients had received 0 to 3 chemotherapy regimens.

V shed 4 bases and J 2 bases; nucleotides not matched to a gene: 5. CDR3 length: 14 amino acids. Germline lookup yields CDR1 SGHNT and CDR2 YYREEE (reference sequence). This table comes from immunoSEQ multiplex PCR, and its TCRdb copy is limited to in-frame clones, with some not included. The sample consists of 55,000 to 80,000 clones, about 86% of them appearing once. Time point denoted: pretreatment peripheral blood. Each patient gave between 1 and 8 samples, pretreatment and on-treatment. This clonotype originated in a man aged 55 to 70 with urothelial cancer. The sample in question was PBMCs, obtained around atezolizumab (anti-PD-L1) treatment. The V gene is TRBV5-4, the J gene TRBJ2-5; TRBD1 matches at 7 bases. The CDR3 nucleotides read TGTGCCAGCAGCCTAAAGACAGGGCAAGAGACCCAGTACTTC. This gives the protein CASSLKTGQETQYF.